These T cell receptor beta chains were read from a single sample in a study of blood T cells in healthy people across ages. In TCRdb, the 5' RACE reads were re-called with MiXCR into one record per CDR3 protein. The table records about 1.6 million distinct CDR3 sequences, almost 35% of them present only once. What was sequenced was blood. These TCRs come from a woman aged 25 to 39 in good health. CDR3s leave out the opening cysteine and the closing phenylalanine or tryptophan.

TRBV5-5 ASSSRTGETYEQY
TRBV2 ASQLTASGNEQF
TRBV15 ATIEPQDGGETQY
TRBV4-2 ASSPTGQGADGYT
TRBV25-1 ASRLGQGRAKNIQY
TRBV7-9 ASSRGRQAFEQY
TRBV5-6 ASSLRSTGANVLT
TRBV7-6 ASSFTGGRTTLEASNQPQH
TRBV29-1 SVVTGATEQY
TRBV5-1 ASSLGVFVLTGDNEQF
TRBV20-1 IPSDWGRAYGYT
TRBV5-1 ASSLGTSGGGQETQY
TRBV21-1 ASSTTGTSGNYEQY
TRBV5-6 ASSYADGNGYT
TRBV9 ASSVGGTSGYT
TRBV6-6 ASSYLRRGGESDTQY
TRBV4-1 ASSHRQTQGDTQY
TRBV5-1 ASSLVRSPTDTQY